This TCR beta chain was sequenced for a study of T cell responses to AZD1222 COVID-19 vaccine. Study information: Second-dose schedules of about 4 or about 12 weeks were combined.

Broader study findings: Rises in breadth and depth of Spike-specific TCRs came after two AZD1222 doses. Donors skewed white British and female; clonal diversity was possibly underestimated. Only a handful of people who got AZD1222 tested seropositive at baseline.

A remark on this clone: Its antigen is still unknown.

The length of the CDR3 is 15 residues. V was cut by 1 base and J by 2 bases, with 12 bases left in between. The germline gives CDR1 SGHDN, CDR2 FVKESK. Assay: immunoSEQ multiplex PCR; the TCRdb copy retains only in-frame clones and omits some. This sample yields around 160,000 clones, of which 90% to 95% are seen a single time; around 5.2% belongs to the top ten. This receptor was taken from an adult in good health. This sample comprised peripheral blood, obtained on day 0 of AZD1222 vaccination. This sequence joins TRBV14 and TRBJ2-7; D perhaps matches TRBD2 (7 bases). The CDR3, as DNA: TGTGCCAGCAGCCAAGTATCCGGGGGGCCCTACGAGCAGTACTTC. It encodes CASSQVSGGPYEQYF.